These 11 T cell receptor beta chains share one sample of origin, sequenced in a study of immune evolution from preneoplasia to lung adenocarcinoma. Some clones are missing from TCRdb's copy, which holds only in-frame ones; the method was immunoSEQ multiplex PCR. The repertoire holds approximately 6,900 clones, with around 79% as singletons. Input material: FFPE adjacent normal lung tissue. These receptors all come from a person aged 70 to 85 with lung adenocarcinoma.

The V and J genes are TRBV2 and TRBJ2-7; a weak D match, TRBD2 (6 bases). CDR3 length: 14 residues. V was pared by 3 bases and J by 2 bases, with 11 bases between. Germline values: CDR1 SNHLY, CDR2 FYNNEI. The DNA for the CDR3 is TGTGCCAGCAGTGATCGGGCGGGGACCTACGAGCAGTACTTC. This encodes CASSDRAGTYEQYF.

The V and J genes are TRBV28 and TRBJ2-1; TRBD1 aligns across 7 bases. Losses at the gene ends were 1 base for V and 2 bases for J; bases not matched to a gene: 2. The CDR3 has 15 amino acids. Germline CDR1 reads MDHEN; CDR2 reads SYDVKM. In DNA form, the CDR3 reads TGTGCCAGCAGTTTATCAGGGGGTCCCTACAATGAGCAGTTCTTC. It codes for CASSLSGGPYNEQFF.

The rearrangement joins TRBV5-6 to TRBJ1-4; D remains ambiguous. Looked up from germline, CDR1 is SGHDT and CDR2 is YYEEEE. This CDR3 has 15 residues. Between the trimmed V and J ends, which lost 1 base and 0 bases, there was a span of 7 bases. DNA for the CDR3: TGTGCCAGCAGCTTGCGGAGAACAACTAATGAAAAACTGTTTTTT. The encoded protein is CASSLRRTTNEKLFF.

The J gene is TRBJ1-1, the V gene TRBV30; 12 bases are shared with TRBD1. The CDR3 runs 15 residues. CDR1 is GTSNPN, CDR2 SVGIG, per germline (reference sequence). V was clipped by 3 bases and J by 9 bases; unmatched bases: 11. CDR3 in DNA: TGTGCCTGGAGCAGAACCGGGACAGGGGGCGAAAAAGCTTTCTTT. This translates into CAWSRTGTGGEKAFF.

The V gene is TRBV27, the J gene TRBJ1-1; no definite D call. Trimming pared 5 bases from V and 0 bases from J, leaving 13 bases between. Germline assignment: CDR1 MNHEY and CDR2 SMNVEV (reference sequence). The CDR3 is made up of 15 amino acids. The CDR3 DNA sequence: TGTGCCAGCAGTCCACTGTCAGGAATGAACACTGAAGCTTTCTTT. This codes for CASSPLSGMNTEAFF.

CDR3 nucleotide sequence: TGTGCCAGCAGCCAATCTCGGGGTTTGTCCTACGAGCAGTACTTC. It codes for CASSQSRGLSYEQYF. The chain couples TRBV16 to TRBJ2-7; maybe TRBD2 (5 bases). Germline CDR1 and CDR2: KGHSY and FQNENV. The germline V and J ends were trimmed by 0 bases and 1 base, with 10 bases remaining between them. The CDR3 runs to 15 residues.

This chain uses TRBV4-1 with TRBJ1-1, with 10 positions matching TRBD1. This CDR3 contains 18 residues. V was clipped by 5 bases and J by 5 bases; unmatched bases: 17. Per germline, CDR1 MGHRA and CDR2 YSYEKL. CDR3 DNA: TGCGCCAGCAGCAAAAGGACAGGGGGTGAGGGTCCAAATACTGAAGCTTTCTTT. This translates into CASSKRTGGEGPNTEAFF.

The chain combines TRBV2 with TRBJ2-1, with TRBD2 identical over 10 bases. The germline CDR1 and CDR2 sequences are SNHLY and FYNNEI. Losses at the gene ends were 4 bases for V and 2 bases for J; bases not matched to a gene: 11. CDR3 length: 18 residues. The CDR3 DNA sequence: TGTGCCAGCAGTGTGGGTAGCGGGGGGCCCTCTACCTACAATGAGCAGTTCTTC. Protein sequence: CASSVGSGGPSTYNEQFF.

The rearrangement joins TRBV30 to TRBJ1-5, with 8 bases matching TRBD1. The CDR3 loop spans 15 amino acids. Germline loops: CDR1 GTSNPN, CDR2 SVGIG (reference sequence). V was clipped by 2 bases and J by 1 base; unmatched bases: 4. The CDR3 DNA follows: TGTGCCTGGAGTTCCGACAGGGGCAGCAATCAGCCCCAGCATTTT. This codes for CAWSSDRGSNQPQHF.

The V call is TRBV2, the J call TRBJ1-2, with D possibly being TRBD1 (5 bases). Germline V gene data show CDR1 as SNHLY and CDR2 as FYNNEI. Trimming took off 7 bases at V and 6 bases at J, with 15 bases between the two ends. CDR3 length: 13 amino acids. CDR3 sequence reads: CASNRGGGDGYTF. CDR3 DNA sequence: TGTGCCAGCAACCGGGGCGGTGGGGATGGCTACACCTTC.

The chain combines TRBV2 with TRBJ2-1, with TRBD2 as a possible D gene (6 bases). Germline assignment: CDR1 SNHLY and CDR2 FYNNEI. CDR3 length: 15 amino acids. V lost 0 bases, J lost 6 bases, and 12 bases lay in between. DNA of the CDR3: TGTGCCAGCAGTGAAGCCGGACTGGGGGGCAATGAGCAGTTCTTC. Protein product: CASSEAGLGGNEQFF.